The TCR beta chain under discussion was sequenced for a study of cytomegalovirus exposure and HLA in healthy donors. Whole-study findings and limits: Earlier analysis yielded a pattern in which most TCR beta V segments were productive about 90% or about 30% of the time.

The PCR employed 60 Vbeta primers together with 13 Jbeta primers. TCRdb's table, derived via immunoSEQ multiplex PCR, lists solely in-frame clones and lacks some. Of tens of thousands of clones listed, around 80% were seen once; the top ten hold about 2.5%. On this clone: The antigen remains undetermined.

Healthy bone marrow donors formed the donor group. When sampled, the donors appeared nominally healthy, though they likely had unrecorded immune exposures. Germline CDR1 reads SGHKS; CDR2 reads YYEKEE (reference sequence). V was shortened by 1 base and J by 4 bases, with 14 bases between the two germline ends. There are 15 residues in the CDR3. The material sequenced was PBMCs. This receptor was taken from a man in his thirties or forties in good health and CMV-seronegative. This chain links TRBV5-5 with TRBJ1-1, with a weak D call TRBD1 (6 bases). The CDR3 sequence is CASSLTGWEGTEAFF. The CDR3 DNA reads TGTGCCAGCAGCTTGACAGGGTGGGAGGGCACTGAAGCTTTCTTT.